These 15 T cell receptor beta chains were sequenced from one sample in a study of T cell responses to AZD1222 COVID-19 vaccine. Here immunoSEQ multiplex PCR was the method, and the copy in TCRdb shows in-frame clones only, minus some. The sample consists of some 160,000 clones, approximately 91% of them appearing once. Sequences were derived from peripheral blood, sampled 28 days after the second AZD1222 dose. These receptors originate from an adult who received the AZD1222 COVID-19 vaccine.

This chain connects TRBV12-3 or TRBV12-4 to TRBJ2-7; D gene uncertain. The ends were cut back, 0 bases at V and 5 bases at J, with 2 bases in the middle. This CDR3 contains 11 residues. This CDR3 reads CASSLAHEQYF. The CDR3 DNA reads TGTGCCAGCAGTTTAGCGCACGAGCAGTACTTC.

The chain joins TRBV5-4 to TRBJ1-1, with D possibly matching TRBD1 (5 bases). V was cut by 4 bases and J by 3 bases, with 16 bases left in between. Germline V lookup: CDR1 SGHNT, CDR2 YYREEE (reference sequence). There are 15 residues in the CDR3. This chain's CDR3 is CASSPPAGDYTEAFF. The CDR3, as DNA: TGTGCCAGCAGCCCCCCCGCCGGGGACTACACTGAAGCTTTCTTT. Looking up the rest from reference TRBV5-4 and TRBJ1-1 gives the full variable domain: ETGVTQSPTHLIKTRGQQVTLRCSSQSGHNTVSWYQQALGQGPQFIFQYYREEENGRGNFPPRFSGLQFPNYSSELNVNALELDDSALYLCASSPPAGDYTEAFFGQGTRLTVV.

This clone has more than one count but fewer than ten. V and J are TRBV5-1 and TRBJ2-7, with a tentative D call TRBD1 (6 bases). CDR1 is SGHRS and CDR2 is YFSETQ in the germline V gene. V dropped 5 bases and J dropped 2 bases, with 14 bases sitting between them. This CDR3 region has 14 residues. The CDR3 nucleotides are TGCGCCAGCAGAACGACAGGAAGTACCTACGAGCAGTACTTC. Translation gives CASRTTGSTYEQYF.

J is TRBJ2-2 and V is TRBV29-1, with 9 positions matching TRBD2. Germline values: CDR1 SQVTM, CDR2 ANQGSEA. This CDR3 region has 16 residues. J was trimmed by 4 bases and V by 4 bases; bases with no gene match: 10. The DNA of the CDR3 is TGCAGCGTTGGCCGCGGGAGGGGTCCAATCACCGGGGAGCTGTTTTTT. It specifies CSVGRGRGPITGELFF.

The chain carries TRBV5-1 and TRBJ2-7, with D possibly TRBD1 on 6 matching bases. The CDR3 is made up of 14 amino acids. Germline loops: CDR1 SGHRS, CDR2 YFSETQ. Trimming removed 0 bases at V and 0 bases at J, with 7 bases between. The CDR3 nucleotides are TGCGCCAGCAGCTTGGGGACAGTCTCCTACGAGCAGTACTTC. It is translated as CASSLGTVSYEQYF.

The chain carries TRBV28 and TRBJ1-3, with D perhaps matching TRBD1 (5 bases). The CDR3 runs 15 residues. V was trimmed by 2 bases and J by 0 bases, leaving 8 bases between them. Germline V gives CDR1 MDHEN, CDR2 SYDVKM. The CDR3 coding sequence is TGTGCCAGCAGTTTAAGGGACGTCTCTGGAAACACCATATATTTT. It specifies CASSLRDVSGNTIYF.

CDR3 nucleotide sequence: TGTGCCAGCAGCAAGGCAGGGGGCGCGGGGGAGCAGTACTTC. Residues: CASSKAGGAGEQYF. V and J are TRBV21-1 and TRBJ2-7; TRBD1, the table's D call, was not compared with the DNA. TRBV21-1 is reported as a pseudogene. The CDR3 runs to 14 residues.

The gene calls are TRBV20-1 and TRBJ2-5; possibly TRBD2 for D (6 bases). Germline values: CDR1 DFQATT, CDR2 SNEGSKA (reference sequence). This CDR3 contains 12 residues. With 3 bases removed from V and 2 bases from J, the gap between germline ends came to 7 bases. The DNA of the CDR3 is TGCAGTGCTAGTCGGGGGCAAGAGACCCAGTACTTC. Its protein is CSASRGQETQYF.

The table lists this clone with a few counts. This sequence joins TRBV2 and TRBJ2-2; D may match TRBD1 or TRBD2 (5 bases each). Trimming removed 7 bases from V and 4 bases from J, with 16 bases in between. The CDR3 is 15 amino acids. Germline V CDR1 and CDR2: SNHLY, FYNNEI. The CDR3 spells CASNRGLGGTGELFF. The CDR3 region has the DNA TGTGCCAGCAACCGGGGCCTTGGGGGCACCGGGGAGCTGTTTTTT.

The J gene is TRBJ2-2, the V gene TRBV3-1 (or the pseudogene TRBV3-2), with 9 bases aligning to TRBD2. This CDR3 region has 19 residues. Looked up from germline, CDR1 is LGHDT and CDR2 is YNNKEL (reference sequence). The junction had 19 bases not matched to a gene; V was cut back by 7 bases and J by 4 bases. This CDR3 reads CASTWAFGAGGAGTGELFF. CDR3 bases: TGTGCCAGCACCTGGGCGTTCGGGGCGGGAGGGGCCGGCACCGGGGAGCTGTTTTTT.

The V gene is TRBV5-1, the J gene TRBJ1-1, with D unclear. This CDR3 has 15 amino acids. Trimming took 3 bases from V and 0 from J, leaving 12 bases between them. Germline V CDR1 and CDR2: SGHRS, YFSETQ. CDR3: CASSSASGVNTEAFF. CDR3 DNA sequence: TGCGCCAGCAGCTCCGCCTCGGGTGTGAACACTGAAGCTTTCTTT.

This chain connects TRBV7-3 to TRBJ1-1; maybe TRBD1 (5 bases). Germline CDR1 reads SGHTA; CDR2 reads FQGTGA. Trimming removed 1 base from V and 4 bases from J, with 13 bases in between. There are 15 residues in the CDR3. This CDR3 is CASSLIPGGGTEAFF. The CDR3 coding sequence is TGTGCCAGCAGCTTAATCCCGGGCGGGGGCACTGAAGCTTTCTTT. Based on the CDR3 plus reference TRBV7-3 and TRBJ1-1, the full variable domain is GAGVSQTPSNKVTEKGKYVELRCDPISGHTALYWYRQSLGQGPEFLIYFQGTGAADDSGLPNDRFFAVRPEGSVSTLKIQRTERGDSAVYLCASSLIPGGGTEAFFGQGTRLTVV.

The chain employs TRBV28 and TRBJ1-1, with unresolved D. Germline CDR1 is MDHEN and CDR2 is SYDVKM. Trimming removed 7 bases from V and 0 bases from J, with 3 bases in between. The length of the CDR3 is 11 residues. The CDR3 region has the DNA TGTGCCAGCAAGGTGAACACTGAAGCTTTCTTT. Translated, it gives CASKVNTEAFF. The entire variable domain, with the rest obtained from reference TRBV28 and TRBJ1-1, is as follows: DVKVTQSSRYLVKRTGEKVFLECVQDMDHENMFWYRQDPGLGLRLIYFSYDVKMKEKGDIPEGYSVSREKKERFSLILESASTNQTSMYLCASKVNTEAFFGQGTRLTVV.

The V and J genes are TRBV6-5 and TRBJ1-1; 7 bases map to TRBD1. The CDR3 loop spans 14 amino acids. J gave up 0 bases and V 7 bases, and 5 bases lay outside the gene matches. Germline V gene sequence: CDR1 MNHEY, CDR2 SVGAGI. CDR3 residues: CASTTDRMNTEAFF. The DNA of the CDR3 is TGTGCCAGCACCACGGACAGGATGAACACTGAAGCTTTCTTT.

Here the CDR3 DNA reads TGTGCCAGCAGTTCCCTCGGGACAGGGATCGGAGAGACCCAGTACTTC. As protein: CASSSLGTGIGETQYF. This chain uses TRBV27 with TRBJ2-5; 9 positions agree with TRBD1. Germline V gene sequence: CDR1 MNHEY, CDR2 SMNVEV (reference sequence). The CDR3 runs 16 residues. Trimming removed 4 bases from V and 4 bases from J; junction bases left unmatched: 10.